Following are 28 T cell receptor beta chains from one sample sequenced in a study of T-cell reconstitution after alpha-beta-depleted transplantation in children. Unique molecular identifiers featured in how the TCRbeta library was prepared. TCRdb re-called the PCR reads with MiXCR, one entry per CDR3 protein. This table has 250,000 to 350,000 distinct CDR3 sequences, 23% appearing once. The source material was PBMCs, mostly from graft donor cells, sampled 180 days after TCRalphabeta/CD19-depleted stem cell transplant. The receptor source for this set is a male patient under 18 who had a stem cell transplant for acute lymphoblastic leukemia, so the T cells may come from the graft donor.

This clonotype was seen a handful of times. The chain has TRBV25-1 and TRBJ1-3; a weak D match, TRBD1 (5 bases). Trimming left V 5 bases short and J 0 bases short, with 20 bases between. CDR3 length equals 18 residues. Germline V gene lookup returns CDR1 MGHDK and CDR2 SYGVNS. Here the CDR3 reads CASSSPLGDTSSGNTIYF. CDR3 bases: TGTGCCAGCAGTTCTCCTTTGGGGGATACGTCCTCTGGAAACACCATATATTTT.

The table lists this clonotype with a count of one. The gene calls are TRBV7-3 and TRBJ2-3; D remains unclear. CDR3 length: 15 residues. Trimming removed 1 base at V and 2 bases at J, with 10 bases between. From germline, CDR1 is SGHTA and CDR2 FQGTGA. In DNA form, the CDR3 reads TGTGCCAGCAGCTTAAAGGCCTTACCCACAGATACGCAGTATTTT. Its translation: CASSLKALPTDTQYF.

This clonotype was found a few times. The J gene is TRBJ1-6, the V gene TRBV14; no firm D call. V was pared by 1 base and J by 5 bases, with 9 bases between. The germline V gene encodes CDR1 SGHDN and CDR2 FVKESK. CDR3 length: 15 residues. In DNA form, the CDR3 reads TGTGCCAGCAGCCAAGCCGGGTTCGATAATTCACCCCTCCACTTT. Protein: CASSQAGFDNSPLHF.

In this sample, this clonotype turned up a few times. The rearrangement uses TRBV27 and TRBJ2-7; D is undetermined. This CDR3 contains 13 residues. Germline assignment: CDR1 MNHEY and CDR2 SMNVEV (reference sequence). Trimming pared 0 bases from V and 3 bases from J, leaving 6 bases between. The CDR3 region has the DNA TGTGCCAGCAGTTTATCGATTAGCTACGAGCAGTACTTC. It is translated as CASSLSISYEQYF.

This clonotype was seen repeatedly, ten times or more. The chain couples TRBV28 to TRBJ2-1; 9 nucleotides line up with TRBD1. This CDR3 has 14 residues. Germline V gene sequence: CDR1 MDHEN, CDR2 SYDVKM. Trimming cost V 5 bases and J 6 bases; bases outside gene matches: 5. In nucleotides, the CDR3 is TGTGCCAGCAGTCGGGACAGGGTGGGCAATGAGCAGTTCTTC. It specifies CASSRDRVGNEQFF.

The V gene is TRBV27, the J gene TRBJ2-3; 7 positions match TRBD2. The germline V gene encodes CDR1 MNHEY and CDR2 SMNVEV (reference sequence). The ends lost 0 bases at V and 0 bases at J; junction bases unmatched: 18. This CDR3 comprises 21 residues. The CDR3 DNA reads TGTGCCAGCAGTTTATCGGACCGCCTAGCGGAGAGGCGATACAGCACAGATACGCAGTATTTT. It translates to CASSLSDRLAERRYSTDTQYF.

This chain joins TRBV12-3 or TRBV12-4 and TRBJ1-2, with TRBD1 as a possible D gene (6 bases). This CDR3 contains 11 residues. The V end lost 3 bases, the J end lost 10 bases, and 9 bases lay between the germline ends. The CDR3 sequence: CASSFHRDYTF. The CDR3 coding sequence is TGTGCCAGCAGTTTCCACAGGGACTACACCTTC.

The rearrangement links TRBV21-1 to TRBJ2-7; the table's D gene call, TRBD2, was not cross checked with the DNA. TRBV21-1 counts as a pseudogene. The CDR3 spans 14 residues. The CDR3 spells CASSKGREPYEQYF. Here the CDR3 DNA reads TGTGCCAGCAGCAAAGGGAGGGAACCCTACGAGCAGTACTTC.

This clonotype was picked up many times. CDR3 sequence reads: CASSLRTTGELFF. CDR3 in DNA: TGTGCCAGCAGTTTAAGGACAACCGGGGAGCTGTTTTTT. The rearrangement joins TRBV12-3 or TRBV12-4 to TRBJ2-2; possible D gene TRBD1, 5 bases. Deletions cut 2 bases from V and 5 bases from J, with 6 bases between. CDR3 size: 13 residues.

The chain combines TRBV4-1 with TRBJ2-1; 8 bases match TRBD2. CDR1 and CDR2 (germline): MGHRA, YSYEKL. J lost 7 bases, V lost 3 bases, and 11 bases had no gene match. This CDR3 comprises 16 residues. CDR3 in DNA: TGCGCCAGCAGCCAGCCGGGACTAGGGTTTGTTAATGAGCAGTTCTTC. Encoded protein: CASSQPGLGFVNEQFF.

A few counts support this clonotype. The rearrangement links TRBV4-1 to TRBJ2-1; no clear D gene. Trimming left V 1 base short and J 8 bases short, with 6 bases between. This CDR3 has 12 amino acids. Germline V lookup: CDR1 MGHRA, CDR2 YSYEKL. The DNA for the CDR3 is TGCGCCAGCAGCCAAGTCGGTGATGAGCAGTTCTTC. Its protein product is CASSQVGDEQFF.

In its sample, this clonotype was seen a few times. V is TRBV7-9 and J is TRBJ2-5; D is possibly TRBD1 (5 bases). This CDR3 has 15 amino acids. The V and J ends lost 5 bases and 5 bases respectively, with 18 bases between them. CDR1 and CDR2 (germline): SEHNR, FQNEAQ (reference sequence). As DNA, the CDR3 is TGTGCCAGCAGCCGACTGGTAGGACAATCGGAGACCCAGTACTTC. This translates into CASSRLVGQSETQYF.

The V and J genes are TRBV5-4 and TRBJ2-1; 9 positions agree with TRBD2. This CDR3 contains 15 residues. V lost 4 bases, J lost 7 bases, and 9 bases stayed unmatched. Per germline, CDR1 SGHNT and CDR2 YYREEE (reference sequence). CDR3 DNA: TGTGCCAGCAGCCCCCCGGGACTAGCCGGGAATGAGCAGTTCTTC. Amino acid sequence: CASSPPGLAGNEQFF. The whole variable domain, remainder taken from reference TRBV5-4 and TRBJ2-1, is ETGVTQSPTHLIKTRGQQVTLRCSSQSGHNTVSWYQQALGQGPQFIFQYYREEENGRGNFPPRFSGLQFPNYSSELNVNALELDDSALYLCASSPPGLAGNEQFFGPGTRLTVL.

This clonotype has only a few counts. The V and J genes are TRBV12-3 or TRBV12-4 and TRBJ2-5; 9 bases fit TRBD2. CDR3 length: 16 amino acids. The ends lost 1 base at V and 6 bases at J; junction bases unmatched: 9. The CDR3 spells CASSLVGGRATKTQYF. The CDR3, as DNA: TGTGCCAGCAGTTTAGTGGGCGGGAGGGCCACAAAGACCCAGTACTTC.

J is TRBJ2-5 and V is TRBV29-1, with D possibly matching TRBD1 (6 bases). Between the trimmed V and J ends, which lost 6 bases and 5 bases, there was a span of 10 bases. This CDR3 comprises 11 residues. Per the germline V gene, CDR1 is SQVTM and CDR2 is ANQGSEA. The CDR3 reads CSVKQGETQYF. The CDR3 DNA follows: TGCAGCGTCAAACAGGGCGAGACCCAGTACTTC.

At least ten counts were recorded for this clonotype. The V and J genes are TRBV10-3 and TRBJ2-1; 9 bases fit TRBD2. CDR3 length: 15 amino acids. The V gene end was trimmed by 4 bases and the J gene end by 7 bases; junction bases not matched to a gene: 8. Germline V CDR1 and CDR2: ENHRY, SYGVKD. CDR3 sequence (DNA): TGTGCCATCAGTGCGACCGGGACTAGCAGAAATGAGCAGTTCTTC. This gives the protein CAISATGTSRNEQFF.

This clonotype was found a few times. CDR3 sequence reads: CASRPHRDRESQPQHF. CDR3 bases: TGTGCCAGCCGGCCTCACCGGGACAGGGAGTCTCAGCCCCAGCATTTT. The chain employs TRBV6-1 and TRBJ1-5; TRBD1 agrees at 9 bases. The V gene end was trimmed by 8 bases and the J gene end by 6 bases; junction bases not matched to a gene: 14. CDR3 size: 16 residues. Germline V gene lookup returns CDR1 MNHNS and CDR2 SASEGT.

This clonotype was observed a few times. This chain connects TRBV7-3 to TRBJ2-2, with TRBD2 as a possible D gene (6 bases). In germline, CDR1 is SGHTA, CDR2 FQGTGA. The length of the CDR3 is 16 residues. The germline V and J ends were trimmed by 0 bases and 1 base, with 9 bases remaining between them. CDR3 in DNA: TGTGCCAGCAGCTTAACACGGGACTTGAACACCGGGGAGCTGTTTTTT. It encodes CASSLTRDLNTGELFF.

This clonotype has more than one count but fewer than ten. The V call is TRBV7-9, the J call TRBJ2-1; D is ambiguous. V was clipped by 5 bases and J by 0 bases, with 11 bases between them. Germline assignment: CDR1 SEHNR and CDR2 FQNEAQ (reference sequence). The CDR3 has 15 amino acids. The CDR3 is CASSARISSYNEQFF. The CDR3 nucleotides read TGTGCCAGCAGCGCCAGGATTAGCTCCTACAATGAGCAGTTCTTC.

This clonotype was seen more than once but under ten times. This chain links TRBV5-1 with TRBJ2-7, with D possibly matching TRBD2 (6 bases). Trimming removed 2 bases at V and 12 bases at J, with 21 bases between. This CDR3 has 14 residues. Germline V gives CDR1 SGHRS, CDR2 YFSETQ. The CDR3 DNA follows: TGCGCCAGCAGCTTAGAACCGGGACTCCCTTGGGCGTACTTC. Amino acids: CASSLEPGLPWAYF.

V gene TRBV5-6 combines with J gene TRBJ2-3, with D unresolved. The ends were cut back, 4 bases at V and 0 bases at J, with 9 bases in the middle. Per germline, CDR1 SGHDT and CDR2 YYEEEE. The CDR3 runs to 14 residues. The CDR3 DNA reads as TGTGCCAGCAGCACGCCCGGGAGCACAGATACGCAGTATTTT. Amino acid sequence: CASSTPGSTDTQYF. The full variable domain, rest sourced from reference TRBV5-6 and TRBJ2-3, is DAGVTQSPTHLIKTRGQQVTLRCSPKSGHDTVSWYQQALGQGPQFIFQYYEEEERQRGNFPDRFSGHQFPNYSSELNVNALLLGDSALYLCASSTPGSTDTQYFGPGTRLTVL.

DNA of the CDR3: TGTGCCAGCAGCATCCTGGACTTGAACACTGAAGCTTTCTTT. This encodes CASSILDLNTEAFF. V gene TRBV7-8 combines with J gene TRBJ1-1; D is ambiguous. Germline CDR1 and CDR2: SGHVS and FQNEAQ. The V and J ends lost 5 bases and 0 bases respectively, with 10 bases between them. The CDR3 spans 14 residues.

The chain is built from TRBV20-1 and TRBJ2-5; D might be TRBD1 (5 bases). This CDR3 contains 12 residues. Germline lookup yields CDR1 DFQATT and CDR2 SNEGSKA (reference sequence). The CDR3 is CSYRRPQETQYF. Here the CDR3 DNA reads TGCAGCTACAGGAGACCCCAAGAGACCCAGTACTTC.

J is TRBJ2-2 and V is TRBV6-5; D unresolved. The length of the CDR3 is 14 residues. Germline CDR1 MNHEY, CDR2 SVGAGI. V was trimmed by 0 bases and J by 7 bases, leaving 9 bases between them. The CDR3 loop is CASSYSWKGGELFF. CDR3 bases: TGTGCCAGCAGTTACTCGTGGAAGGGCGGGGAGCTGTTTTTT.

The chain uses TRBV27 and TRBJ1-1, with 7 bases matching TRBD1. V shed 6 bases, J shed 3 bases, and the junction held 10 bases outside the gene matches. The germline V gene has CDR1 MNHEY and CDR2 SMNVEV (reference sequence). The length of the CDR3 is 15 residues. The CDR3 protein is CASRRNRGKDTEAFF. The CDR3 DNA sequence: TGTGCCAGCAGACGGAACAGGGGTAAGGACACTGAAGCTTTCTTT.

The V and J genes are TRBV5-1 and TRBJ2-1, with 11 bases aligning to TRBD2. Germline V gene sequence: CDR1 SGHRS, CDR2 YFSETQ. The junction had 13 bases not matched to a gene; V was cut back by 8 bases and J by 6 bases. The CDR3 sequence is 16 residues long. CDR3 in DNA: TGCGCCAGTCGCCCGCCCCGACTAGCGGGAAGCAATGAGCAGTTCTTC. Translation: CASRPPRLAGSNEQFF. The full variable domain, its missing parts supplied by reference TRBV5-1 and TRBJ2-1, is KAGVTQTPRYLIKTRGQQVTLSCSPISGHRSVSWYQQTPGQGLQFLFEYFSETQRNKGNFPGRFSGRQFSNSRSEMNVSTLELGDSALYLCASRPPRLAGSNEQFFGPGTRLTVL.

In its sample, this clonotype was seen a few times. The chain joins TRBV7-9 to TRBJ2-1; 9 nucleotides agree with TRBD2. The CDR3 totals 15 residues. The V gene end was trimmed by 0 bases and the J gene end by 10 bases; junction bases not matched to a gene: 7. CDR1 and CDR2 (germline): SEHNR, FQNEAQ (reference sequence). The CDR3 loop reads CASSLAALAGREQFF. The CDR3 DNA reads as TGTGCCAGCAGCTTAGCGGCGCTAGCGGGAAGGGAGCAGTTCTTC.

This clonotype has just a few counts. The V and J genes are TRBV5-1 and TRBJ2-1; 11 positions match TRBD2. In germline, CDR1 is SGHRS, CDR2 YFSETQ. V was pared by 4 bases and J by 3 bases, with 6 bases of the junction left unmatched. This CDR3 contains 16 residues. The chain's CDR3 is CASSPLTSGSYNEQFF. DNA for the CDR3: TGCGCCAGCAGCCCCCTCACTAGCGGGAGCTACAATGAGCAGTTCTTC.